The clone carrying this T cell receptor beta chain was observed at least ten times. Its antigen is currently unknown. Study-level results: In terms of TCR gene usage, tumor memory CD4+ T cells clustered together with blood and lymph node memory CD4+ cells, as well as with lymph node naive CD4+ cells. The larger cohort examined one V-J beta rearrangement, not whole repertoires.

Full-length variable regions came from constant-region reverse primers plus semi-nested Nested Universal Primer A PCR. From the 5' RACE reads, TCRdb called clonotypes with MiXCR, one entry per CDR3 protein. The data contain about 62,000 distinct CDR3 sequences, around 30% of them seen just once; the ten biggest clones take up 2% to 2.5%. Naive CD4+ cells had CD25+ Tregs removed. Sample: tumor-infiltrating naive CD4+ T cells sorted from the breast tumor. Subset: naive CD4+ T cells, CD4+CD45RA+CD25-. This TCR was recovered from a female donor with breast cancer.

DNA of the CDR3: TGTGCCAGCAGTGAAATTGGACAGGGGGCGGCTAATGAAAAACTGTTTTTT. This sequence encodes CASSEIGQGAANEKLFF. The chain couples TRBV2 to TRBJ1-4; 11 nucleotides match TRBD1. Germline-derived CDR1 and CDR2 are SNHLY and FYNNEI. J was trimmed by 3 bases and V by 2 bases; bases with no gene match: 5. This CDR3 comprises 17 residues. The variable domain in full, completed from reference TRBV2 and TRBJ1-4, reads EPEVTQTPSHQVTQMGQEVILRCVPISNHLYFYWYRQILGQKVEFLVSFYNNEISEKSEIFDDQFSVERPDGSNFTLKIRSTKLEDSAMYFCASSEIGQGAANEKLFFGSGTQLSVL.